The rows below give T cell receptor beta chains drawn from one sample of a study of CD8 T cells in ankylosing spondylitis. TCRdb reprocessed the 5' RACE reads via MiXCR and lists one record per CDR3 protein. This table holds over 30,000 distinct CDR3 sequences, around 10% found once. Input material: synovial fluid, either unsorted or a sorted T cell fraction (not recorded which). The receptors were gathered from a male donor with ankylosing spondylitis. CDR3s include the opening cysteine and the closing phenylalanine or tryptophan. A D gene is named only where the DNA matches it firmly. The listing skips clone size in some rows; elsewhere it reads once, few, many or a size class.

d_call j_call v_call clone_size cdr3_nt cdr3_aa
- TRBJ2-5 TRBV29-1 few TGCAGCGTTCAGACAGTGACCCAAGAGACCCAGTACTTC CSVQTVTQETQYF
- TRBJ1-1 TRBV19 few TGTGCCAGTACCGATTTAATGAACACTGAAGCTTTCTTT CASTDLMNTEAFF
- TRBJ2-7 TRBV15 few TGTGCCACCAGCAGAGATGGTGCAGGGGCCGACGAGCAGTACTTC CATSRDGAGADEQYF
- TRBJ2-2 TRBV5-1 - TGCGCCAGCAGCGGATGGAACACCGGGGAGCTGTTTTTT CASSGWNTGELFF
- TRBJ2-3 TRBV11-3 once TGTGCCAGCAGCGCCTTAAGCACAGATACGCAGTATTTT CASSALSTDTQYF
- TRBJ2-1 TRBV11-3 few TGTGCCAGCAGCTTTTCTAGCTCGTCTGAGCAGTTCTTC CASSFSSSSEQFF
- TRBJ2-3 TRBV7-3 many TGTGCAAGCAGTGGAGGGAGGCCCACAGATACGCAGTATTTT CASSGGRPTDTQYF
TRBD2 TRBJ2-7 TRBV5-1 - TGCGCCAGCAGCGTCGGGGAGCGGCTAGCGGGAGGGCCTTCCAAATCCTACGAGCAGTACTTC CASSVGERLAGGPSKSYEQYF
- TRBJ2-1 TRBV5-4 - TGTGCCAGCAGCCAGGACCCGATAGGTGGGAATGAGCAGTTCTTC CASSQDPIGGNEQFF
- TRBJ2-2 TRBV4-3 many TGCGCCAGCAGCCAGGGGGTCAGCTCAACCGGGGAGCTGTTTTTT CASSQGVSSTGELFF
- TRBJ2-6 TRBV28 - TGTGCCGCGAACGGGCCCAACGTCCTGACTTTC CAANGPNVLTF
- TRBJ2-5 TRBV6-1 - TGTGCCAGCAGTGATATCCAAAGACACCCGGAGACCCAGTACTTC CASSDIQRHPETQYF
TRBD2 TRBJ2-7 TRBV4-1 - TGCGCCAGCAGCCAAGTATGGCTAGCGGGAGACGGGACAAACTACGAGCAGTACTTC CASSQVWLAGDGTNYEQYF
- TRBJ2-7 TRBV24-1 few TGTGCCACCAGTGATTCCGAAGGGGGGGGGTTTAGGTCCTACGAGCAGTACTTC CATSDSEGGGFRSYEQYF